This T cell receptor beta chain was sequenced for a study of blood T cell repertoires in COVID-19. V lost 3 bases, J lost 6 bases, and 5 bases lay in between. The length of the CDR3 is 12 residues. From germline, CDR1 is MNHEY and CDR2 SMNVEV (reference sequence). Clones were read by immunoSEQ multiplex PCR, and TCRdb kept only the in-frame ones, dropping some. The sample shows around 83,000 clones, more than 75% of them seen only once. The sequenced sample consisted of peripheral blood. This clonotype was obtained from a woman in her sixties or seventies with acute or convalescent COVID-19. J is TRBJ1-4 and V is TRBV27; no clear D. The CDR3 coding sequence is TGTGCCAGCAGTTTTACATATGAAAAACTGTTTTTT. Protein: CASSFTYEKLFF.